This T cell receptor (beta chain) was identified during a study of cytomegalovirus exposure and HLA in healthy donors. Study context: Later analysis reported that the approximately 110 validation repertoires shared the platform of the approximately 670 first-cohort repertoires. Overall study results and limits: A list of roughly 180 TCR beta chains associated with cytomegalovirus was given. First-cohort TCR clusters were later found to tend to co-occur in the 90 to 150 validation repertoires. High sensitivity and specificity were reportedly achieved when the classifier diagnosed cytomegalovirus status.

Trimming stripped 3 bases from V and 12 bases from J, with 15 bases between. The CDR3 consists of 13 residues. Per germline, CDR1 KGHSH and CDR2 LQKENI. Libraries were prepared by immunoSEQ multiplex PCR; TCRdb keeps only in-frame clonotypes and omits some of them. The data contain about 200,000 clones, 80% to 90% of them singletons. In the case of this clone: The target antigen is unknown.

The receptor was derived from a woman aged 25-40 years in good health and CMV-seronegative. The V gene is TRBV18, the J gene TRBJ1-5, with D unresolved. Sequencing used PBMCs. The CDR3 DNA follows: TGTGCCAGCTCACCGGATTTGGGAGACAACCAGCATTTT. Its translation is CASSPDLGDNQHF.